The sequence of this T cell receptor beta chain was determined in a study of CD8 T cells in ankylosing spondylitis. General study results and limits: Researchers report that disease-linked clones proved CD8+ and relatively rare in peripheral blood. Among TCR beta sequences, a motif of several highly homologous variants appeared characteristic of ankylosing spondylitis blood. Earlier work had already found some motif variants in reactive arthritis synovial fluid and blood. Reportedly, disease-linked clones are significantly enriched in ankylosing spondylitis patients' matched synovial fluid.

This clonotype has more than one count but fewer than ten. What it recognizes is unknown. By quantitative 5'-RACE with molecular barcodes, the TCR beta libraries were made. TCRdb re-analysed the 5' RACE reads in MiXCR, keeping a single row per CDR3 protein. The data show approximately 220,000 distinct CDR3 sequences, about 17% seen once. The CDR3 covers 13 residues. The V end lost 6 bases, the J end lost 0 bases, and 9 bases lay between the germline ends. CDR1 and CDR2 from the germline V gene are LNHDA and SQIVND (reference sequence). The material sequenced was blood, either unsorted or a sorted T cell fraction (not recorded which). V is TRBV19 and J is TRBJ2-7; D remains unclear. This receptor was obtained from a male donor with ankylosing spondylitis. The CDR3 sequence is CASSLTFSYEQYF. CDR3 in DNA: TGTGCCAGTAGCCTGACTTTCTCCTACGAGCAGTACTTC.